A selection of T cell receptor beta chains follows, all from one sample in a study of cytomegalovirus exposure and HLA in healthy donors. Profiled with immunoSEQ multiplex PCR; TCRdb holds only in-frame clones, not every one. The sample consists of 150,000 to 200,000 clones, 70% to 85% of them appearing once. Sequences were obtained from PBMCs. The origin of the receptors is a woman between 25 and 40 years old in good health and CMV-seropositive. The CDR3 runs from the conserved cysteine through the conserved F or W. Fields, in order: clone size, D gene, V gene, J gene, CDR3 protein, CDR3 DNA. D genes are given only for firm matches. Some rows mark clone size as missing; the rest say once, few, many or name a class of expanded clone.

-	TRBD2	TRBV28	TRBJ2-3	CASSYGAGASDTQYF	TGTGCCAGCAGTTATGGAGCGGGAGCTTCAGATACGCAGTATTTT
-	-	TRBV2	TRBJ2-7	CASRAEAYEQYF	TGTGCCAGCAGGGCAGAAGCCTACGAGCAGTACTTC
-	TRBD2	TRBV15	TRBJ2-5	CATSGRVSGNQETQYF	TGTGCCACCAGCGGCCGGGTAAGCGGGAATCAAGAGACCCAGTACTTC
-	-	TRBV21-1	TRBJ2-7	CASSKGPSVYEQYF	TGTGCCAGCAGCAAAGGCCCTAGCGTCTACGAGCAGTACTTC
-	TRBD1	TRBV7-9	TRBJ1-2	CASSLATGEGYGYTF	TGTGCCAGCAGCTTAGCGACAGGGGAAGGCTATGGCTACACCTTC
-	-	TRBV5-1	TRBJ2-3	CASRLGTAGDTQYF	TGCGCCAGCAGACTTGGGACTGCTGGCGATACGCAGTATTTT
-	TRBD1	TRBV7-8	TRBJ2-5	CASSLRDRRETQYF	TGTGCCAGCAGCTTAAGGGACAGGAGGGAGACCCAGTACTTC
-	TRBD1	TRBV19	TRBJ1-1	CASSFPGTEEAFF	TGTGCCAGTAGTTTTCCCGGGACAGAAGAAGCTTTCTTT
-	TRBD1	TRBV5-1	TRBJ1-1	CASSLAAGQLAEAFF	TGCGCCAGCAGCTTGGCGGCGGGACAGCTCGCCGAAGCTTTCTTT
-	-	TRBV5-1	TRBJ2-3	CASTDRRTDTQYF	TGCGCCAGCACAGACAGACGCACAGATACGCAGTATTTT
once	TRBD1	TRBV15	TRBJ1-1	CATLDRGLGTEAFF	TGTGCCACCCTAGACAGGGGTTTGGGCACTGAAGCTTTCTTT
-	TRBD2	TRBV11-1	TRBJ2-3	CASRGGLAFTDTQYF	TGTGCCAGCAGGGGGGGACTAGCTTTCACAGATACGCAGTATTTT
-	TRBD1	TRBV9	TRBJ1-6	CASSETGDSPLHF	TGTGCCAGCAGCGAAACAGGGGATTCACCCCTCCACTTT
few	TRBD1	TRBV9	TRBJ2-5	CASSVEQGTLETQYF	TGTGCCAGCAGCGTAGAACAGGGGACCTTGGAGACCCAGTACTTC
-	-	TRBV11-2	TRBJ1-1	CASSLGLGSEGGEAFF	TGTGCCAGCAGCTTAGGATTGGGGAGTGAGGGGGGGGAAGCTTTCTTT
few	-	TRBV2	TRBJ1-1	CASSGQDTEAFF	TGTGCCAGCAGTGGACAGGACACTGAAGCTTTCTTT
-	-	TRBV11-2	TRBJ2-1	CASSLDGRSDGSFFGQFF	TGTGCCAGCAGCTTAGACGGTCGATCGGACGGGAGTTTTTTTGGGCAGTTCTTC
few	-	TRBV27	TRBJ1-2	CASSFRHPGYGYTF	TGTGCCAGCAGTTTCCGACATCCAGGCTATGGCTACACCTTC
-	-	TRBV28	TRBJ1-4	CASRRGLNEKLFF	TGTGCCAGCAGGCGGGGGCTTAATGAAAAACTGTTTTTT
-	TRBD2	TRBV19	TRBJ2-2	CASSIQAGGPNTGELFF	TGTGCCAGTAGTATCCAAGCGGGAGGGCCTAACACCGGGGAGCTGTTTTTT
-	-	TRBV2	TRBJ1-4	CASSGNRALGEKLFF	TGTGCCAGCAGCGGAAACAGGGCCCTAGGGGAAAAACTGTTTTTT
-	TRBD2	TRBV27	TRBJ2-7	CASSWGGRGSYEQYF	TGTGCCAGCAGTTGGGGGGGGAGGGGCTCCTACGAGCAGTACTTC
few	-	TRBV6-6	TRBJ2-7	CASSPGILYEQYF	TGTGCCAGCAGTCCAGGGATACTGTACGAGCAGTACTTC
once	TRBD2	TRBV28	TRBJ2-5	CATVGLEETQYF	TGTGCCACCGTAGGACTAGAAGAGACCCAGTACTTC
many	-	TRBV6-5	TRBJ2-1	CASSPYVPNEQFF	TGTGCCAGCAGTCCCTATGTGCCTAATGAGCAGTTCTTC
-	-	TRBV18	TRBJ2-7	CASSPYASYEQYF	TGTGCCAGCTCACCATACGCTAGCTACGAGCAGTACTTC
-	TRBD1	TRBV28	TRBJ2-7	CASSLGTGGPYEQYF	TGTGCCAGCAGTTTAGGGACAGGGGGCCCCTACGAGCAGTACTTC
-	-	TRBV15	TRBJ1-5	CATSRQGSSNQPQHF	TGTGCCACCAGCAGACAGGGATCAAGCAATCAGCCCCAGCATTTT
once	TRBD1	TRBV12-5	TRBJ2-7	CASGVRGTKEGEQYF	TGTGCTAGTGGAGTCAGGGGGACCAAAGAAGGCGAGCAGTACTTC
-	TRBD1	TRBV19	TRBJ1-1	CASSGRQGLSMGAFF	TGTGCCAGTAGTGGACGACAGGGTCTATCAATGGGAGCTTTCTTT
-	TRBD1	TRBV10-3	TRBJ1-2	CAISLTGDLTDYTF	TGTGCCATCAGCCTAACAGGGGATCTTACCGACTACACCTTC
-	-	TRBV5-6	TRBJ2-7	CASSLVSTYEQYF	TGTGCCAGCAGCTTGGTCAGTACCTACGAGCAGTACTTC
-	-	TRBV7-8	TRBJ2-5	CASSLGGGLQETQYF	TGTGCCAGCAGCTTAGGAGGGGGTCTCCAAGAGACCCAGTACTTC
-	-	TRBV9	TRBJ1-1	CASSAPRAEAFF	TGTGCCAGCAGCGCTCCTCGGGCTGAAGCTTTCTTT
-	TRBD1	TRBV28	TRBJ2-5	CASSKYRGATQETQYF	TGTGCCAGCAGTAAATACAGGGGTGCGACACAAGAGACCCAGTACTTC
-	-	TRBV28	TRBJ2-7	CASSPGTKLYEQYF	TGTGCCAGCAGTCCCGGGACAAAGCTTTACGAGCAGTACTTC
-	TRBD1	TRBV6-5	TRBJ2-7	CASSYLGQSNEQYF	TGTGCCAGCAGTTACCTGGGACAGTCTAACGAGCAGTACTTC
-	-	TRBV15	TRBJ2-5	CATSGMDRRGQETQYF	TGTGCCACCAGCGGAATGGACCGGAGGGGCCAAGAGACCCAGTACTTC
-	TRBD2	TRBV9	TRBJ2-3	CASSVGLAGTDTQYF	TGTGCCAGCAGCGTAGGGCTAGCGGGAACAGATACGCAGTATTTT
once	-	TRBV21-1	TRBJ2-7	CASSRQDDRGPF	TGTGCCAGCAGCAGACAAGATGACAGGGGGCCCTTC
-	-	TRBV6-4	TRBJ2-3	CASSDSGGVTDTQYF	TGTGCCAGCAGTGACTCAGGGGGTGTAACAGATACGCAGTATTTT
few	TRBD2	TRBV5-1	TRBJ2-5	CASSLGTSGRTLEETQYF	TGCGCCAGCAGCTTGGGGACTAGCGGGAGGACCCTAGAAGAGACCCAGTACTTC
few	TRBD2	TRBV25-1	TRBJ2-2	CASSGTTNTGELFF	TGTGCCAGCTCCGGGACTACAAACACCGGGGAGCTGTTTTTT
-	TRBD2	TRBV5-5	TRBJ2-2	CASSSRHSGVHTGELFF	TGTGCCAGCAGCTCCCGGCACAGCGGGGTCCACACCGGGGAGCTGTTTTTT
-	TRBD2	TRBV5-4	TRBJ2-7	CASSPSASGSLYEQYF	TGTGCCAGCAGCCCGTCCGCTAGCGGGAGTCTCTACGAGCAGTACTTC
-	-	TRBV7-9	TRBJ2-3	CASSLVAVSDTQYF	TGTGCCAGCAGCTTAGTGGCAGTCTCAGATACGCAGTATTTT
-	TRBD1	TRBV18	TRBJ1-1	CASSLGQGTEAFF	TGTGCCAGCTCATTGGGACAGGGAACTGAAGCTTTCTTT
-	TRBD2	TRBV4-2	TRBJ2-3	CASSPTSGTTDTQYF	TGTGCCAGCAGCCCGACTAGCGGGACGACAGATACGCAGTATTTT
-	TRBD1	TRBV19	TRBJ2-6	CASRTQGAGANVLTF	TGTGCCAGTAGAACGCAGGGGGCCGGGGCCAACGTCCTGACTTTC
-	-	TRBV10-2	TRBJ1-1	CASSDGTLNTEAFF	TGCGCCAGCAGTGATGGGACATTGAACACTGAAGCTTTCTTT
-	TRBD2	TRBV5-1	TRBJ2-2	CASSGSNAGELFF	TGCGCCAGTAGCGGGAGTAACGCCGGGGAGCTGTTTTTT